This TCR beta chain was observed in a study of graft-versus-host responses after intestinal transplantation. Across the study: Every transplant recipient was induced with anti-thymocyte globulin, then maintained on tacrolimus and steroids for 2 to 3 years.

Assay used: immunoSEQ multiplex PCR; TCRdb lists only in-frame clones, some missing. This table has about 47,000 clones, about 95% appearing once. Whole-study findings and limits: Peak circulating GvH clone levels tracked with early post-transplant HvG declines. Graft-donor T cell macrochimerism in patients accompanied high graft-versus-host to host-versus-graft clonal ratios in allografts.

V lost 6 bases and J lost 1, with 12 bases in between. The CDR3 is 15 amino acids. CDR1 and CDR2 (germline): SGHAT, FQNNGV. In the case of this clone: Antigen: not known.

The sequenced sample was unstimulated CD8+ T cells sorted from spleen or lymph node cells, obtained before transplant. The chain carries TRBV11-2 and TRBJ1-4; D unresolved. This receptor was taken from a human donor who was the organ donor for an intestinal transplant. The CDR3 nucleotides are TGTGCCAGCAGTCCATATTCGGGAACTAATGAAAAACTGTTTTTT. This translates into CASSPYSGTNEKLFF.